This is a list of T cell receptor beta chains from one sample in a study of T cells in Graves' hyperthyroidism and ophthalmopathy. TCRdb recomputed calls from the multiplex PCR reads with MiXCR, one row per CDR3 protein. The data show 400,000 to 550,000 distinct CDR3 sequences, roughly 14% seen once. The source material was blood. These receptors were collected from a woman between 18 and 29 years old with Graves' hyperthyroidism. Both conserved end residues are part of each CDR3. A D gene is named only where the DNA matches it firmly. Some rows have no size entry. The others give once, few or many, or a class for an expanded clone.

J gene,D gene,clone size,V gene,CDR3 DNA,CDR3 protein
TRBJ2-1,-,many,TRBV24-1,TGTGCCACCAGTGGGGCTAGCGTTGGGGACAATGAGCAGTTCTTC,CATSGASVGDNEQFF
TRBJ2-5,-,many,TRBV12-3/TRBV12-4,TGTGCCAGCAGTTTAATGGCTAGTAGGGAAGAGACCCAGTACTTC,CASSLMASREETQYF
TRBJ2-7,-,many,TRBV6-1,TGTGCCAGCGCGACCAGGGACCCCTACGAGCAGTACTTC,CASATRDPYEQYF
TRBJ2-1,-,few,TRBV30,TGTGCCTGGAGTCTCCGAACGGGGTTCAATGAGCAGTTCTTC,CAWSLRTGFNEQFF
TRBJ2-2,-,-,TRBV19,TGTGCCAGTAGGTTAAGGACAGCCGACACCGGGGAGCTGTTTTTT,CASRLRTADTGELFF
TRBJ1-5,-,-,TRBV19,TGTGCCACATCCGAACCAGGGACAACCAGCAATCAGCCCCAGCATTTT,CATSEPGTTSNQPQHF
TRBJ2-2,-,-,TRBV30,TGTGCCTGGAAGATCAGGGTCGGGGAGCTGTTTTTT,CAWKIRVGELFF
TRBJ1-6,-,many,TRBV2,TGTGCCAGCAGTGCCATTTGGGGCGGAGCCTCCTATAATTCACCCCTCCACTTT,CASSAIWGGASYNSPLHF
TRBJ2-2,-,few,TRBV13,TGTGCCAGCAGCACTCGGGACCGTAACACCGGGGAGCTGTTTTTT,CASSTRDRNTGELFF
TRBJ1-1,-,many,TRBV6-1,TGTGCCAGCGCGGGACCGCAGAACACTGAAGCTTTCTTT,CASAGPQNTEAFF
TRBJ2-1,-,many,TRBV10-3,TGTGCCATCAGTGATCGGGCTAGCGAAATGGGGAATGAGCAGTTCTTC,CAISDRASEMGNEQFF
TRBJ1-6,-,many,TRBV9,TGTGCCAGCAGCCTCAGAAGGGGGGATAATTCACCCCTCCACTTT,CASSLRRGDNSPLHF
TRBJ1-1,TRBD1,many,TRBV30,TGTGCCTGGGGTTACAGGGGTGAAGCTTTCTTT,CAWGYRGEAFF
TRBJ2-5,-,-,TRBV4-1,TGCGCCAGCAGCCAAGTGGCTCTAGTGGAGACCCAGTACTTC,CASSQVALVETQYF
TRBJ2-1,TRBD2,few,TRBV3-1,TGTGCCAGCAGCCAAGTCTTAGGGACTAGCGACTACAATGAGCAGTTCTTC,CASSQVLGTSDYNEQFF
TRBJ2-7,TRBD1,many,TRBV30,TGTGCCTGGACGGGACAGATATCCTACGAGCAGTACTTC,CAWTGQISYEQYF
TRBJ1-2,-,once,TRBV12-5,TGTGCTAGTGGTTCCCCCGGGACACGCTCAAGGGGCTACACCTTC,CASGSPGTRSRGYTF
TRBJ1-1,-,many,TRBV12-3/TRBV12-4,TGTGCCAGCAGCGCCACACTTAGCAACACTGAAGCTTTCTTT,CASSATLSNTEAFF
TRBJ1-2,-,many,TRBV30,TGTGCCTGGAGTCCAGGGCCTTTGGTCTATGGCTACACCTTC,CAWSPGPLVYGYTF
TRBJ1-5,-,many,TRBV25-1,TGTGCCAGCAGTGATGGAGGGAGCAATCAGCCCCAGCATTTT,CASSDGGSNQPQHF
TRBJ1-2,-,many,TRBV6-1,TGTGCCACCTCCAAACAGAGGGATGGCTACACCTTC,CATSKQRDGYTF
TRBJ2-1,TRBD2,many,TRBV12-3/TRBV12-4,TGTGCCAGCAACCTTAGACTAGCGGGAGGGCACCAGTTCTTC,CASNLRLAGGHQFF
TRBJ2-5,-,-,TRBV24-1,TGTGCCACCAGTGATTTGAAGACACGAGGGGCAGGCGAGACCCAGTACTTC,CATSDLKTRGAGETQYF
TRBJ1-2,-,many,TRBV12-5,TGTGCTAGTGGTTTGGTATACGGAGCTAACTATGGCTACACCTTC,CASGLVYGANYGYTF
TRBJ2-5,-,many,TRBV29-1,TGCAGCGTTGAAGCCCCACGGGGATCGATAGGAGAGACCCAGTACTTC,CSVEAPRGSIGETQYF
TRBJ2-2,-,many,TRBV12-5,TGTGCTAGTGGTTTGGACACCAGGGGAAGCACCGGGGAGCTGTTTTTT,CASGLDTRGSTGELFF
TRBJ1-6,-,many,TRBV6-5,TGTGCCAGCAGTTATACACCGGCGAGCGGGGCCTATAATTCACCCCTCCACTTT,CASSYTPASGAYNSPLHF
TRBJ2-7,TRBD2,many,TRBV20-1,TGCAGTGCTAGAGAACCGGGACTACCCCACTACGAGCAGTACTTC,CSAREPGLPHYEQYF
TRBJ1-2,TRBD1,many,TRBV6-1,TGTGCCAGCAGTAGAGACAGGGTGAGCTATGGCTACACCTTC,CASSRDRVSYGYTF
TRBJ2-1,TRBD1,few,TRBV11-3,TGTGCCAGCAGCTTAGGTCGGGGACAGTACAATGAGCAGTTCTTC,CASSLGRGQYNEQFF
TRBJ2-2,TRBD1,many,TRBV18,TGTGCCAGCTCACTGTCCGGGACAGGCCGTGGCGGGGAGCTGTTTTTT,CASSLSGTGRGGELFF
TRBJ1-3,-,many,TRBV10-3,TGTGCCACCTTGCAGAGCCCTGGAAACACCATATATTTT,CATLQSPGNTIYF
TRBJ2-7,-,many,TRBV6-1,TGTGCCAGCACCACTCTCGCGGGGAACTACGAGCAGTACTTC,CASTTLAGNYEQYF
TRBJ2-3,-,many,TRBV12-3/TRBV12-4,TGTGCCAGCAGTCATTACAGGGCCCCAGATACGCAGTATTTT,CASSHYRAPDTQYF
TRBJ2-5,TRBD2,few,TRBV7-2,TGTGCCAGCAGTACCTGGCGGGAGTTGGAGACCCAGTACTTC,CASSTWRELETQYF
TRBJ1-5,-,few,TRBV19,TGTGCCAGTAGTATATGGGGCTGGGGCAATCAGCCCCAGCATTTT,CASSIWGWGNQPQHF
TRBJ2-1,-,many,TRBV29-1,TGCAGCGTTGCGACGAGTACCTACAATGAGCAGTTCTTC,CSVATSTYNEQFF
TRBJ2-1,TRBD2,few,TRBV4-1,TGCGCCAGCAGCCAAGGGACTAGCAATGAGCAGTTCTTC,CASSQGTSNEQFF
TRBJ2-7,TRBD2,-,TRBV4-1,TGCGCCAGCAGCCAAAGGCCGACGGCGGGAGGATTTTACGAGCAGTACTTC,CASSQRPTAGGFYEQYF
TRBJ1-2,-,many,TRBV5-6,TGTGCCAGCAGCTGGGACAACCGCTATGGCTACACCTTC,CASSWDNRYGYTF
TRBJ1-4,-,many,TRBV5-1,TGCGCCAGCAGCTTGTCCCACCCGGTGGAAAAACTGTTTTTT,CASSLSHPVEKLFF
TRBJ1-1,TRBD1,many,TRBV11-3,TGTGCCAGCAGCTTAGGCCGGGACAGGGGGACTATTGAAGCTTTCTTT,CASSLGRDRGTIEAFF
TRBJ1-1,-,-,TRBV29-1,TGCAGCGTTGTAAGGCAGAAGAACACTGAAGCTTTCTTT,CSVVRQKNTEAFF
TRBJ1-1,-,many,TRBV6-5,TGTGCCAGCAGTTACGGGACGTGGGACACTGAAGCTTTCTTT,CASSYGTWDTEAFF
TRBJ2-2,-,few,TRBV5-6,TGTGCCAGCAGCTTGGTCCCGCGGGGCGCCGGGGAGCTGTTTTTT,CASSLVPRGAGELFF
TRBJ1-3,-,few,TRBV6-6,TGTGCCAGCAGTTACTCAGGGGCCTTTGGAAACACCATATATTTT,CASSYSGAFGNTIYF
TRBJ1-2,-,many,TRBV27,TGTGCCAGCAGTTCCTACGGCTCTAACTATGGCTACACCTTC,CASSSYGSNYGYTF
TRBJ1-2,-,few,TRBV7-2,TGTGCCAGCAGCAATTATGAGCAGGGCGGAGGCTACACCTTC,CASSNYEQGGGYTF
TRBJ2-7,-,-,TRBV6-1,TGTGCCAGCGCAACCCTGCCGGGGACTGGGCCCTACGAGCAGTACTTC,CASATLPGTGPYEQYF